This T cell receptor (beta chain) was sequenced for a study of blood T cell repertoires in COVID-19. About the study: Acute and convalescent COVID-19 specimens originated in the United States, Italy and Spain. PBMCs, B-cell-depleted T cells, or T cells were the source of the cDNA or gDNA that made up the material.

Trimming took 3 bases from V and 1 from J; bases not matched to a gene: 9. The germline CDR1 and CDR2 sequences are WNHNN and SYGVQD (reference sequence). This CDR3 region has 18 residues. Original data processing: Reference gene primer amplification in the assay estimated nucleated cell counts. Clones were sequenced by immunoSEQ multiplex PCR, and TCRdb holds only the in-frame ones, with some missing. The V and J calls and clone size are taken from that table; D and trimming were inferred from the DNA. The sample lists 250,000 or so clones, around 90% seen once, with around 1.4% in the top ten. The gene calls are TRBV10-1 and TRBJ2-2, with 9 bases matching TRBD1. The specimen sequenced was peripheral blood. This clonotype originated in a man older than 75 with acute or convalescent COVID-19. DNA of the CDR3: TGCGCCAGCAGTGATTGGGGGAGGACAGGGGAGAACACCGGGGAGCTGTTTTTT. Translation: CASSDWGRTGENTGELFF.